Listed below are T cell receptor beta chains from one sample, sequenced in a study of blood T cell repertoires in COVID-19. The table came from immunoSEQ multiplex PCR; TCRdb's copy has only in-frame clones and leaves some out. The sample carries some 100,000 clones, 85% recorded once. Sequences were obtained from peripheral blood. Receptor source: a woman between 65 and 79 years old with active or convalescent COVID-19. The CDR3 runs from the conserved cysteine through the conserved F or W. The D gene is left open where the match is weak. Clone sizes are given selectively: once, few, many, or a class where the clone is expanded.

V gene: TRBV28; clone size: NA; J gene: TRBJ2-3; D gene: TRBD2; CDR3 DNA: TGTGCCAGCAGATCGGGACTAGCGGGAGTCACAGATACGCAGTATTTT; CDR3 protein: CASRSGLAGVTDTQYF
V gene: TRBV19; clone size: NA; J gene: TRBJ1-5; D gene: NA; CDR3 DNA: TGTGCCAGTAGTAAGGGGACAAATCAGCCCCAGCATTTT; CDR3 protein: CASSKGTNQPQHF
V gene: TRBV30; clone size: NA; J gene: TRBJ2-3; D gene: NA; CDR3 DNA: TGTGCCTGGAGTCGGGACACCTACACAGATACGCAGTATTTT; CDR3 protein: CAWSRDTYTDTQYF
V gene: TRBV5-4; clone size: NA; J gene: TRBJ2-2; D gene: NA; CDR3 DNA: TGTGCCAGCAGCTTGGCCCAGACTTCGAACACCGGGGAGCTGTTTTTT; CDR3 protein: CASSLAQTSNTGELFF
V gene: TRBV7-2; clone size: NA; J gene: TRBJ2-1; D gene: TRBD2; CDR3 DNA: TGTGCCAGCAGTCTATTTACTAGCGGGGTCTACAATGAGCAGTTCTTC; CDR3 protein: CASSLFTSGVYNEQFF
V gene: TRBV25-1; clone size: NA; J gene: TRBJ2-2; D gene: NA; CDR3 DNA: TGTGCCAGCAGTGATCAGATTAACACCGGGGAGCTGTTTTTT; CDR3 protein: CASSDQINTGELFF
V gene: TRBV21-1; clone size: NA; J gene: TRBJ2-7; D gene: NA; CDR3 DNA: TGTGCCAGCAGCGCCTACGCGGGAGGGCCAGGTGAGCAGTACTTC; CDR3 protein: CASSAYAGGPGEQYF
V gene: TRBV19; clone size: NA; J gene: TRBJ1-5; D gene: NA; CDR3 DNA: TGTGCCAGTAGGGCAGTGGAGGGGAATCAGCCCCAGCATTTT; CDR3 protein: CASRAVEGNQPQHF
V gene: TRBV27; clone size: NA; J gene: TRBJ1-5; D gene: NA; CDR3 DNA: TGTGCCAGCAGTTCGGCAACAGGGTCGGGTCAGCCCCAGCATTTT; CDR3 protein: CASSSATGSGQPQHF
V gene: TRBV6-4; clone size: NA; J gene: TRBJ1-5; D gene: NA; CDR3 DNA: TGTGCCAGCAGTGAAGTCAGGAGGGCGAGGGATAGCAATCAGCCCCAGCATTTT; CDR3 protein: CASSEVRRARDSNQPQHF
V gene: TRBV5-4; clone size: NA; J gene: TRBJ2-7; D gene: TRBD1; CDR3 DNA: TGTGCCAGCAGCTTACAGGGGGGAAGCTACGAGCAGTACTTC; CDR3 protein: CASSLQGGSYEQYF
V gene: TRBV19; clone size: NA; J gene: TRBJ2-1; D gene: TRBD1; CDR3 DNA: TGTGCCAGTAGTTCGTACAGGGGGTTTGATGAGCAGTTCTTC; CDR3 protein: CASSSYRGFDEQFF
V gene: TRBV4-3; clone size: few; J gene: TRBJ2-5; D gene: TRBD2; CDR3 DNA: TGCGCCAGCAGCCAGAATTCTTTGGGGACTAGCGGAACCCAGTACTTC; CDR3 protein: CASSQNSLGTSGTQYF
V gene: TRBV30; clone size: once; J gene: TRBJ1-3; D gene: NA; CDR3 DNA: TGTGCCTGGAGTGTTTCTTCTGGAAACACCATATATTTT; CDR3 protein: CAWSVSSGNTIYF
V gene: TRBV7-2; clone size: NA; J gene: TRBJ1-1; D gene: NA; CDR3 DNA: TGTGCCAGCAGCTTAGATAGGACAGCCCGTGAAGCTTTCTTT; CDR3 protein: CASSLDRTAREAFF
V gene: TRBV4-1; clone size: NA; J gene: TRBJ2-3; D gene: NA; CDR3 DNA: TGCGCCAGCAGCCTCTTAACGGCGGGGATAGATACGCAGTATTTT; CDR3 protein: CASSLLTAGIDTQYF
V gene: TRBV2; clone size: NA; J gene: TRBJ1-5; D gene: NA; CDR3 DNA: TGTGCCAGCAGTGACAGCGAAAATCAGCCCCAGCATTTT; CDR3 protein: CASSDSENQPQHF
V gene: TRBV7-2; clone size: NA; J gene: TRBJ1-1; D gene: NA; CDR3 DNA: TGTGCCAGCAGCTTAAACGGACGGGGTGCTGAAGCTTTCTTT; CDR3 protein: CASSLNGRGAEAFF
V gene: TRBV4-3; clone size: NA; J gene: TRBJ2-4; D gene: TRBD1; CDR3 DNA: TGCGCCAGCAGCCAAGGGACAGGGTATAGAGACATTCAGTACTTC; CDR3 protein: CASSQGTGYRDIQYF
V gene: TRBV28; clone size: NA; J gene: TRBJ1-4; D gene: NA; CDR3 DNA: TGTGCCAGCAGCTCCCCAGGGGAAGGGAGTGAAAAACTGTTTTTT; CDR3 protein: CASSSPGEGSEKLFF
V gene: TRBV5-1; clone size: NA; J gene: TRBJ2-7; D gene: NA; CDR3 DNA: TGCGCCAGCAGCCTCGGAGGGAGCTCCTACGAGCAGTACTTC; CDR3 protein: CASSLGGSSYEQYF
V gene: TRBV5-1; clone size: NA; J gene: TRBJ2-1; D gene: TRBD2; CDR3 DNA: TGCGCCAGCAGCGGCCTAGCGGGGGGCGACAATGAGCAGTTCTTC; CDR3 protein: CASSGLAGGDNEQFF
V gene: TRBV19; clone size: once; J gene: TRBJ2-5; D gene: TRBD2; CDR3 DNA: TGTGCCAGTAGTGAGGGGACTAGCGGGGGACTAGAGACCCAGTACTTC; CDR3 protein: CASSEGTSGGLETQYF
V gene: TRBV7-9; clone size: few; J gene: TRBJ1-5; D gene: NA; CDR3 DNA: TGTGCCAGCAGCTTCACATCAAATCAGCCCCAGCATTTT; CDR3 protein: CASSFTSNQPQHF
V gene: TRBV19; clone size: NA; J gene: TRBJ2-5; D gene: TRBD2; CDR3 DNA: TGTGCCAGTAGTGGGGGACTAGCGGGTAACGAAGAGACCCAGTACTTC; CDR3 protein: CASSGGLAGNEETQYF
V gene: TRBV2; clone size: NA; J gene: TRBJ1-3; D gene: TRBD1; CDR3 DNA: TGTGCCAGCAGCTATGACAGGGTCTCTGGAAACACCATATATTTT; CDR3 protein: CASSYDRVSGNTIYF
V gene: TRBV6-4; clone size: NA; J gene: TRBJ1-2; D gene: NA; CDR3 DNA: TGTGCCAGCAGTGACTCGGGCTTGGGTGGCTACACCTTC; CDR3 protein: CASSDSGLGGYTF
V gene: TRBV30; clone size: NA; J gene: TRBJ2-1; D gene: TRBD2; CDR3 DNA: TGTGCCTGGAGTCACCGGGGGGGCCGGGGCGAGCAGTTCTTC; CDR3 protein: CAWSHRGGRGEQFF
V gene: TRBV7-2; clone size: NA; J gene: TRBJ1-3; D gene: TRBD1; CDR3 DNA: TGTGCCAGCAGCTTGGGACAGGGTTCGACTGGAAACACCATATATTTT; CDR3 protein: CASSLGQGSTGNTIYF
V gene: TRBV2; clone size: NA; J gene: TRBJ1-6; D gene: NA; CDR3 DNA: TGTGCCAGCAGTGAAAGTCCCCGAGCGAATTCACCCCTCCACTTT; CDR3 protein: CASSESPRANSPLHF
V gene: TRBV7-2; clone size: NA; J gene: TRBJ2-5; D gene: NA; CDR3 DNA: TGTGCCAGCAGAAGAGGGGAGACCCAGTACTTC; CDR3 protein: CASRRGETQYF
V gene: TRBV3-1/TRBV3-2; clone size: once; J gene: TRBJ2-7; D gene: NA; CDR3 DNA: TGTGCCAGCAGCCAACGGGGGATCCACGAGCAGTACTTC; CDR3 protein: CASSQRGIHEQYF
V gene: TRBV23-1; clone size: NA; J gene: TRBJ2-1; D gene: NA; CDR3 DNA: TGCGCGGGGGCTGGGTGGAATGAGCAGTTCTTC; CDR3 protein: CAGAGWNEQFF
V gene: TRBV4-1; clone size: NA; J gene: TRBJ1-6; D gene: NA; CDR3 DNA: TGCGCCAGCAGCCAAGATAACACAGGGTATTCACCCCTCCACTTT; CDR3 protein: CASSQDNTGYSPLHF
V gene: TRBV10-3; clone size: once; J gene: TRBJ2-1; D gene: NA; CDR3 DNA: TGTGCCGTCCATAGGGGTGGGGACAATGAGCAGTTCTTC; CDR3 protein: CAVHRGGDNEQFF
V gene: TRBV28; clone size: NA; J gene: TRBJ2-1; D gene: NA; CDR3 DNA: TGTGCCAGCTCCCGTGGGGATGCAGGGGTCAATGAGCAGTTCTTC; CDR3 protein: CASSRGDAGVNEQFF
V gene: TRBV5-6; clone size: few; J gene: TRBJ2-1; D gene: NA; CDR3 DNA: TGTGCCAGCAGCTTTGTGGGGGGGCCGGGCAATGAGCAGTTCTTC; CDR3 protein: CASSFVGGPGNEQFF
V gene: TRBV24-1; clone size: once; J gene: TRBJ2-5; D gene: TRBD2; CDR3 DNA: TGTGCCACCAGTGTTATAGCGGGAGGGGGTGAGACCCAGTACTTC; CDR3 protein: CATSVIAGGGETQYF
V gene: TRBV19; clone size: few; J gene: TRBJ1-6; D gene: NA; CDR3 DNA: TGTGCCAGTAGTATGGGAGGGGTCCTCTCTAATTCACCCCTCCACTTT; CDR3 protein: CASSMGGVLSNSPLHF
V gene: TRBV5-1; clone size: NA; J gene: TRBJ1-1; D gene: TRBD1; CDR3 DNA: TGCGCCAGCAGCAATCCCGGGACAGCCCCGAACACTGAAGCTTTCTTT; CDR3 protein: CASSNPGTAPNTEAFF
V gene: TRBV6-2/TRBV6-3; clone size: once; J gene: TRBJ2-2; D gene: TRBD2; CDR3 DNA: TGTGCCAGCAGTTATACCCCGGGACTAGCGACCGCCGGGGAGCTGTTTTTT; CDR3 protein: CASSYTPGLATAGELFF
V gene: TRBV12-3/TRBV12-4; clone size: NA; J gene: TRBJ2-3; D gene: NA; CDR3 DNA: TGTGCCAGCAGTACTAGCACAGATACGCAGTATTTT; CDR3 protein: CASSTSTDTQYF
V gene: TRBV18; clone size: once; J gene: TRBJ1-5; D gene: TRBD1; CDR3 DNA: TGTGCCAGCTCACCACCGTCACAGGGGGGCAATCAGCCCCAGCATTTT; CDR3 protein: CASSPPSQGGNQPQHF
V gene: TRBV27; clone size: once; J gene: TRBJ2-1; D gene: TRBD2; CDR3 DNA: TGTGCCAGCGGATTACGGGAGGGCTATGAGCAGTTCTTC; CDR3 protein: CASGLREGYEQFF
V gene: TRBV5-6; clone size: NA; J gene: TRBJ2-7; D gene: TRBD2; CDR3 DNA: TGTGCCAGCAGCTTGGCCTGGGGGGGTGTGTACGAGCAGTACTTC; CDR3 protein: CASSLAWGGVYEQYF
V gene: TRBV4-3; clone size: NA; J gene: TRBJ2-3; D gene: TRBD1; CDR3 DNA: TGCGCCAGCAGCCCGGGACAGGGTCGGGATACGCAGTATTTT; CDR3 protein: CASSPGQGRDTQYF
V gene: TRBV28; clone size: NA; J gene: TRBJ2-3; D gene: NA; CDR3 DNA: TGTGCCAGCACTTCGGGGGGCCCAACAGATACGCAGTATTTT; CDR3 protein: CASTSGGPTDTQYF
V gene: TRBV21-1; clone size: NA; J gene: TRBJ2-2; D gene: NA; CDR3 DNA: TGTGCCAGCACCCCCCCCCAACTGAGGGGGACAGTTGGGTCCGGGGAGCTGTTTTTT; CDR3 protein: CASTPPQLRGTVGSGELFF
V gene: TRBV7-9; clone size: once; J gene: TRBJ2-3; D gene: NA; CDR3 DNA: TGTGCCAGCAGTCTAACGGCGGGATACACAGATACGCAGTATTTT; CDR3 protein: CASSLTAGYTDTQYF
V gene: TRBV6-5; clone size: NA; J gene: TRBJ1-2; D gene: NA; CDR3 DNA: TGTGCCAGCAGGGGGCGAGGTCGGGGCTACACCTTC; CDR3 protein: CASRGRGRGYTF
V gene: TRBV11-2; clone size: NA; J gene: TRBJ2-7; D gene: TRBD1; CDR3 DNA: TGTGCCAGCACCCCGGACAGGGGATTCATGGCGTACTTC; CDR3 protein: CASTPDRGFMAYF
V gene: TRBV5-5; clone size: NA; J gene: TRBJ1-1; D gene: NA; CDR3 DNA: TGTGCCAGCAGCTTGAGGGCACAGGGGAACACTGAAGCTTTCTTT; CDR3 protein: CASSLRAQGNTEAFF
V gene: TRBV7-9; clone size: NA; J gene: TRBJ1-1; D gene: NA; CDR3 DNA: TGTGCCAGCAGCCCGGCGGGGGGGTCAGAAGCTTTCTTT; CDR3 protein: CASSPAGGSEAFF